A single sample is the source of the 14 T cell receptor beta chains below, sequenced in a study of T cell repertoires in cytomegalovirus infection. TCRdb reanalysed the reads using MiXCR and keeps one entry per CDR3 protein. The sample has about 51,000 distinct CDR3 sequences, over 15% seen once. Their antigen targets remain unknown. Here the sequenced sample was CD8+ T cells from cultured PBMCs, taken from culture after CMV antigen stimulation. These receptor sequences come from a human donor in good health (CMV status not recorded). Some clones in this sample may be carry-over from other donors' samples.

This clonotype was detected only a few times. CDR3 loop: CASSIQGANEKLFF. DNA of the CDR3: TGTGCCAGCAGCATACAGGGGGCTAATGAAAAACTGTTTTTT. The chain recombines TRBV7-9 with TRBJ1-4; 8 positions match TRBD1. V trimming: 5 bases; J trimming: 3 bases; junction bases outside the gene matches: 2. The CDR3 loop spans 14 amino acids. Germline V CDR1 and CDR2: SEHNR, FQNEAQ (reference sequence).

The CDR3 spells CASSYTGGQNEKLFF. CDR3 DNA sequence: TGTGCCAGCAGTTACACAGGGGGGCAAAATGAAAAACTGTTTTTT. J is TRBJ1-4 and V is TRBV7-2; 8 bases fit TRBD1. From germline, CDR1 is SGHTA and CDR2 FQGNSA. V gave up 6 bases and J gave up 5 bases; unmatched junction bases: 8. This CDR3 has 15 residues. Full variable domain (outside the CDR3, taken from reference TRBV7-2 and TRBJ1-4): GAGVSQSPSNKVTEKGKDVELRCDPISGHTALYWYRQSLGQGLEFLIYFQGNSAPDKSGLPSDRFSAERTGGSVSTLTIQRTQQEDSAVYLCASSYTGGQNEKLFFGSGTQLSVL.

This clonotype was recorded a few times. V is TRBV7-3 and J is TRBJ1-1, with D possibly matching TRBD1 (5 bases). Germline CDR1 is SGHTA and CDR2 is FQGTGA. The germline V and J ends were trimmed by 6 bases and 0 bases, with 11 bases remaining between them. The CDR3 is 14 residues long. The CDR3 bases are TGTGCCAGCAGTTTGGACAAAGTGAACACTGAAGCTTTCTTT. It codes for CASSLDKVNTEAFF.

The chain carries TRBV4-1 and TRBJ2-3; possibly TRBD1 or TRBD2 for D (5 bases each). V was shortened by 3 bases and J by 4 bases, with 14 bases between the two germline ends. The CDR3 sequence is 15 residues long. Germline V gene lookup returns CDR1 MGHRA and CDR2 YSYEKL. The CDR3 sequence: CASSQLMGTSDTQYF. CDR3 nucleotide sequence: TGCGCCAGCAGCCAGCTTATGGGGACCTCAGATACGCAGTATTTT.

This clonotype has just a few counts. V usage is TRBV6-1 and J usage is TRBJ2-5, with 7 nucleotides matching TRBD2. The CDR3 runs 15 residues. Germline CDR1 reads MNHNS; CDR2 reads SASEGT. J lost 2 bases, V lost 0 bases, and 3 bases had no gene match. CDR3 residues: CASSEAAGEQETQYF. In DNA, the CDR3 is TGTGCCAGCAGTGAAGCCGCGGGGGAACAAGAGACCCAGTACTTC.

This clonotype showed up just a few times. V gene TRBV7-2 combines with J gene TRBJ1-1; no definite D call. The length of the CDR3 is 13 residues. V was shortened by 5 bases and J by 0 bases, with 7 bases between the two germline ends. Germline CDR1 reads SGHTA; CDR2 reads FQGNSA. CDR3 sequence (DNA): TGTGCCAGCAGCCCCGGATTGAACACTGAAGCTTTCTTT. Translation gives CASSPGLNTEAFF.

This CDR3 is CASSYSPWLKHNIQYF. The CDR3 DNA follows: TGTGCCAGCAGTTATTCCCCCTGGCTGAAGCATAACATTCAGTACTTC. J is TRBJ2-4 and V is TRBV6-5; D ambiguous. Germline V lookup: CDR1 MNHEY, CDR2 SVGAGI. Trimming cost V 3 bases and J 7 bases, with 19 bases left between them. This CDR3 is 16 amino acids long.

The sample holds a few counts of this clonotype. The chain combines TRBV9 with TRBJ1-1; the D is unclear. Germline CDR1 and CDR2: SGDLS and YYNGEE. Between the trimmed V and J ends, which lost 0 bases and 1 base, there was a span of 7 bases. CDR3 length equals 14 residues. The CDR3 DNA reads as TGTGCCAGCAGCGTAGTGACAACGAACACTGAAGCTTTCTTT. It is translated as CASSVVTTNTEAFF.

There are a few counts of this clonotype. The rearrangement links TRBV7-2 to TRBJ2-1; D remains unclear. Looked up from germline, CDR1 is SGHTA and CDR2 is FQGNSA. The CDR3 is 16 amino acids. V dropped 1 base and J dropped 0 bases, with 10 bases sitting between them. The CDR3 DNA is TGTGCCAGCAGCTTAGACTTGGCGATCTCCTACAATGAGCAGTTCTTC. This sequence encodes CASSLDLAISYNEQFF.

The V gene is TRBV20-1, the J gene TRBJ1-5; D not certain. This CDR3 has 16 amino acids. With 0 bases removed from V and 4 bases from J, the gap between germline ends came to 16 bases. In germline, CDR1 is DFQATT, CDR2 SNEGSKA (reference sequence). CDR3 residues: CSARDRRVSENQPQHF. In DNA form, the CDR3 reads TGCAGTGCTAGAGATCGGCGGGTCTCGGAGAATCAGCCCCAGCATTTT.

Here the CDR3 DNA reads TGTGCCAGCAGCTTAGTCAGACACTTCTCTGGAAACACCATATATTTT. This encodes CASSLVRHFSGNTIYF. The chain joins TRBV7-6 to TRBJ1-3; D gene unclear. Germline values: CDR1 SGHVS, CDR2 FNYEAQ. The CDR3 spans 16 residues. Trimming removed 1 base at V and 0 bases at J, with 10 bases between.

In this sample, this clonotype turned up many times. The V gene is TRBV7-8, the J gene TRBJ2-3, with 10 positions matching TRBD2. Per germline, CDR1 SGHVS and CDR2 FQNEAQ. The CDR3 runs to 16 residues. The trim removed 4 bases at V and 2 bases at J, leaving 6 bases unmatched. The CDR3 DNA is TGTGCCAGCAGCTCCCGGACTAGCGGAGTCACAGATACGCAGTATTTT. The encoded protein is CASSSRTSGVTDTQYF.

The rearrangement joins TRBV7-2 to TRBJ1-3, with TRBD1 matching 9 bases. V gave up 5 bases and J gave up 3 bases; unmatched junction bases: 11. From germline, CDR1 is SGHTA and CDR2 FQGNSA. CDR3 length: 17 amino acids. The DNA for the CDR3 is TGTGCCAGCAGCCGAGCGACAGGGGGAATTTTTGGAAACACCATATATTTT. Translating gives CASSRATGGIFGNTIYF.

The chain uses TRBV7-2 and TRBJ1-5, with 7 bases matching TRBD1. Germline V gene lookup returns CDR1 SGHTA and CDR2 FQGNSA. The CDR3 spans 15 residues. The trim removed 1 base at V and 7 bases at J, leaving 7 bases unmatched. The chain's CDR3 is CASSLEGPGGQPQHF. The CDR3 DNA is TGTGCCAGCAGCTTAGAGGGTCCAGGGGGACAGCCCCAGCATTTT.